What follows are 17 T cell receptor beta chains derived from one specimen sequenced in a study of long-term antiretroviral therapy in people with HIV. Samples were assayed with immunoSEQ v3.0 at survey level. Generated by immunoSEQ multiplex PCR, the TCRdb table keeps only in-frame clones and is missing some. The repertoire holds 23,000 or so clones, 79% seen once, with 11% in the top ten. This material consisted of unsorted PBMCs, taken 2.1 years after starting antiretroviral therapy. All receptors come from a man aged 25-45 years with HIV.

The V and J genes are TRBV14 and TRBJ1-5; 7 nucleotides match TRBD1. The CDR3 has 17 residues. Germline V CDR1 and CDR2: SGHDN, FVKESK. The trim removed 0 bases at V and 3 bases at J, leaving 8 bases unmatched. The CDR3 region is CASSQDRGTVANQPQHF. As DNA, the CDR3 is TGTGCCAGCAGCCAAGATCGGGGGACAGTTGCCAATCAGCCCCAGCATTTT. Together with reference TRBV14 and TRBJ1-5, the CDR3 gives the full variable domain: EAGVTQFPSHSVIEKGQTVTLRCDPISGHDNLYWYRRVMGKEIKFLLHFVKESKQDESGMPNNRFLAERTGGTYSTLKVQPAELEDSGVYFCASSQDRGTVANQPQHFGDGTRLSIL.

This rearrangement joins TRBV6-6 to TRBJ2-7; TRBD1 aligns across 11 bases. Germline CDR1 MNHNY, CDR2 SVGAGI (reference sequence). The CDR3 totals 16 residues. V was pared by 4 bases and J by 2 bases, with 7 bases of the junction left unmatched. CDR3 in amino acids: CASSSPLGQGAYEQYF. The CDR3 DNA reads TGTGCCAGCAGTTCACCCCTGGGACAGGGGGCCTACGAGCAGTACTTC.

The CDR3 loop reads CASSLLAPSYEQYF. The CDR3 DNA follows: TGTGCCAGCAGTTTATTGGCCCCTAGCTACGAGCAGTACTTC. The chain couples TRBV28 to TRBJ2-7; unclear D gene. Trimming pared 1 base from V and 3 bases from J, leaving 10 bases between. Germline values: CDR1 MDHEN, CDR2 SYDVKM. The CDR3 consists of 14 residues.

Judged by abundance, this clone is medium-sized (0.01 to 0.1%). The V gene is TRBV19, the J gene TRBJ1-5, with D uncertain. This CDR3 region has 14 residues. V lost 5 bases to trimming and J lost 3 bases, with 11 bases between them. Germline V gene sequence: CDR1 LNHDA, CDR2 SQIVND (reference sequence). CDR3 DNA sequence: TGTGCCAGTAGTGTACGGGAATTCAATCAGCCCCAGCATTTT. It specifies CASSVREFNQPQHF.

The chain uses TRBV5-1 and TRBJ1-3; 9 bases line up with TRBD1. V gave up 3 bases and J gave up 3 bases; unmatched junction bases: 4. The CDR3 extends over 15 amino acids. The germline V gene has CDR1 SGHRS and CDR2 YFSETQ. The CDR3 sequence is CASSWDREYGNTIYF. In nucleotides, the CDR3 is TGCGCCAGCAGCTGGGACAGGGAATATGGAAACACCATATATTTT.

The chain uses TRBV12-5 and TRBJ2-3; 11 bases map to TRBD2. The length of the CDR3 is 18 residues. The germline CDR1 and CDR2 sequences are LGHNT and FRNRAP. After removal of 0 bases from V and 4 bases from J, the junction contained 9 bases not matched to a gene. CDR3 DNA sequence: TGTGCTAGTGGTTTGGTACAGGGTAGCGGGGGGGCGGCAGATACGCAGTATTTT. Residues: CASGLVQGSGGAADTQYF.

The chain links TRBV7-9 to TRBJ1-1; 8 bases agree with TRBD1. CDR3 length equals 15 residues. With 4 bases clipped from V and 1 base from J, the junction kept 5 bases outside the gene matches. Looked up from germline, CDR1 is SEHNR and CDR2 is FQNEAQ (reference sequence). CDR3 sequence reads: CASSSSGTGNTEAFF. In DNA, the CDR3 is TGTGCCAGCAGCTCTTCCGGGACAGGGAACACTGAAGCTTTCTTT.

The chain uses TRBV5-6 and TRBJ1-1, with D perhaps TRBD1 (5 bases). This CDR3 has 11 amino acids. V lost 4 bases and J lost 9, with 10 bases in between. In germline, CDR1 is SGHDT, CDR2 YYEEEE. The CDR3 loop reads CASSGGGQAFF. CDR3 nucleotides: TGTGCCAGCAGCGGGGGGGGACAAGCTTTCTTT.

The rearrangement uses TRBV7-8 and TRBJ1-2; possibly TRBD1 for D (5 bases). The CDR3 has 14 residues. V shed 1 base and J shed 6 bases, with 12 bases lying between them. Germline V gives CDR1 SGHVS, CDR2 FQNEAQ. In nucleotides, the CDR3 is TGTGCCAGCAGCTTAGGAGGGGAATTTAATGGCTACACCTTC. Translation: CASSLGGEFNGYTF.

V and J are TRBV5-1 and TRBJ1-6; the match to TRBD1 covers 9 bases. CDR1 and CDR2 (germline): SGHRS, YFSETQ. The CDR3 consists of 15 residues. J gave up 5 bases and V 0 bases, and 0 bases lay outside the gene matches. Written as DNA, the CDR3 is TGCGCCAGCAGCTTGGGGGACAGGGATAATTCACCCCTCCACTTT. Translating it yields CASSLGDRDNSPLHF.

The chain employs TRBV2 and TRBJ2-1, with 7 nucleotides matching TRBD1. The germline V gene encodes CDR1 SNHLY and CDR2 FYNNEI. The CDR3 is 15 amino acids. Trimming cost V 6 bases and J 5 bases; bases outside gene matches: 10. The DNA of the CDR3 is TGTGCCAGCAGCCGGGACAGCCAAGGGGACAATGAGCAGTTCTTC. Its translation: CASSRDSQGDNEQFF. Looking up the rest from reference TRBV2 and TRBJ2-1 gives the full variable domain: EPEVTQTPSHQVTQMGQEVILRCVPISNHLYFYWYRQILGQKVEFLVSFYNNEISEKSEIFDDQFSVERPDGSNFTLKIRSTKLEDSAMYFCASSRDSQGDNEQFFGPGTRLTVL.

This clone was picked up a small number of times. The CDR3 region has the DNA TGCGCCAGCAGCTTGGGGACTGGGGGAACTGAAGCTTTCTTT. This encodes CASSLGTGGTEAFF. This chain connects TRBV5-1 to TRBJ1-1, with D possibly matching TRBD1 (5 bases). Trimming took off 0 bases at V and 5 bases at J, with 11 bases between the two ends. Germline assignment: CDR1 SGHRS and CDR2 YFSETQ. The length of the CDR3 is 14 residues.

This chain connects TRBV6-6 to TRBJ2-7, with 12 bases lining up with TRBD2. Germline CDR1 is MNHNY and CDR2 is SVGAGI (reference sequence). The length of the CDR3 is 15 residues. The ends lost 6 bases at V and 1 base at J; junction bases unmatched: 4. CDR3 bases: TGTGCCAGCAGATTGACTAGCGGGAGTTCCTACGAGCAGTACTTC. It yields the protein CASRLTSGSSYEQYF.

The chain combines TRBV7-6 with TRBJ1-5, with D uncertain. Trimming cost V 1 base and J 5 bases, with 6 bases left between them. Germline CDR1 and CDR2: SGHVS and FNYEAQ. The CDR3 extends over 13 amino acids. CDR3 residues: CASSLGSDQPQHF. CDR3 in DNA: TGTGCCAGCAGCTTAGGGTCAGATCAGCCCCAGCATTTT.

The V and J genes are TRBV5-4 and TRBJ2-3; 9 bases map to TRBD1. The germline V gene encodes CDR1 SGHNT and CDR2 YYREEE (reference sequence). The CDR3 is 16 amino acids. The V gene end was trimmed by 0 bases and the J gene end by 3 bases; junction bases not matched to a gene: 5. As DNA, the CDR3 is TGTGCCAGCAGCTTGGGGGCGGGACAGGGAACAGATACGCAGTATTTT. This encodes CASSLGAGQGTDTQYF.

The CDR3: CASSLYRGAGTEAFF. The CDR3 DNA reads TGTGCCAGTAGTTTGTACAGGGGGGCGGGCACTGAAGCTTTCTTT. The chain links TRBV19 to TRBJ1-1, with 8 bases identical to TRBD1. CDR1 and CDR2 from the germline V gene are LNHDA and SQIVND (reference sequence). J gave up 4 bases and V 5 bases, and 9 bases lay outside the gene matches. The length of the CDR3 is 15 residues.

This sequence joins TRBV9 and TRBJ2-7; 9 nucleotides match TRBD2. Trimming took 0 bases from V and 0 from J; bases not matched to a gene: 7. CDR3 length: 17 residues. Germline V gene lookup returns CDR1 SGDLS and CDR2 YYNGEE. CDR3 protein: CASSVASQAGGSYEQYF. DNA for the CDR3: TGTGCCAGCAGCGTAGCCTCCCAAGCGGGGGGCTCCTACGAGCAGTACTTC.